Below, 26 T cell receptor beta chains from the same sample are listed, as sequenced in a study of blood T cells in healthy people across ages. It was with a sample-barcoded 5' primer and a J-beta primer mix that a second PCR of roughly 7 to 12 cycles was run. Each CDR3 protein gets one entry after TCRdb re-called the 5' RACE reads with MiXCR. The table records 1.5 million to 2 million distinct CDR3 sequences, 28% of them present only once. The sample was blood. Receptors originate from a woman aged 25 to 45 in good health.

The gene calls are TRBV29-1 and TRBJ1-1; the D gene is possibly TRBD1 (6 bases). This CDR3 spans 12 amino acids. Germline V gives CDR1 SQVTM, CDR2 ANQGSEA. The V and J ends lost 2 bases and 5 bases respectively, with 9 bases between them. CDR3 in DNA: TGCAGCGTTGAACTAGGGGGGACTGAAGCTTTCTTT. It is translated as CSVELGGTEAFF.

CDR3 sequence (DNA): TGTGCCTGGGGAAGAGTAAGTCAGCCCCAGCATTTT. Amino acid sequence: CAWGRVSQPQHF. The chain recombines TRBV30 with TRBJ1-5; D remains unclear. The CDR3 length is 12 residues. Trimming stripped 5 bases from V and 6 bases from J, with 11 bases between. Germline V CDR1 and CDR2: GTSNPN, SVGIG (reference sequence). Looking up the rest from reference TRBV30 and TRBJ1-5 gives the full variable domain: SQTIHQWPATLVQPVGSPLSLECTVEGTSNPNLYWYRQAAGRGLQLLFYSVGIGQISSEVPQNLSASRPQDRQFILSSKKLLLSDSGFYLCAWGRVSQPQHFGDGTRLSIL.

The chain is built from TRBV12-3 or TRBV12-4 and TRBJ2-7; D might be TRBD1 or TRBD2, each matching 5 bases. Trimming shortened V by 7 bases and J by 3 bases, and 10 bases separated the two germline ends. This CDR3 spans 12 amino acids. Here the CDR3 reads CASKGRFYEQYF. The CDR3 DNA follows: TGTGCCAGCAAGGGACGGTTCTACGAGCAGTACTTC.

This clonotype has a handful of counts. The chain is built from TRBV2 and TRBJ2-5; either TRBD1 or TRBD2 may supply D (6 bases each). The germline gives CDR1 SNHLY, CDR2 FYNNEI. Trimming cost V 9 bases and J 1 base, with 15 bases left between them. The CDR3 length is 14 residues. The CDR3: CASQTGGSQETQYF. The CDR3 coding sequence is TGTGCCAGTCAGACAGGAGGGTCCCAAGAGACCCAGTACTTC. The whole variable domain, filled in from reference TRBV2 and TRBJ2-5, reads EPEVTQTPSHQVTQMGQEVILRCVPISNHLYFYWYRQILGQKVEFLVSFYNNEISEKSEIFDDQFSVERPDGSNFTLKIRSTKLEDSAMYFCASQTGGSQETQYFGPGTRLLVL.

Points on this clonotype: An end of the junction does not agree with germline; a read error may underlie this. V and J are TRBV5-1 and TRBJ1-2, with D unclear. The CDR3 has 14 residues. The germline V gene has CDR1 SGHRS and CDR2 YFSETQ. The CDR3 loop reads CASSDGQPNYGCTF. Written as DNA, the CDR3 is TGCGCCAGCAGCGACGGGCAACCTAACTATGGCTGCACCTTC. Full variable domain (outside the CDR3, taken from reference TRBV5-1 and TRBJ1-2): KAGVTQTPRYLIKTRGQQVTLSCSPISGHRSVSWYQQTPGQGLQFLFEYFSETQRNKGNFPGRFSGRQFSNSRSEMNVSTLELGDSALYLCASSDGQPNYGCTFGSGTRLTVV.

The chain employs TRBV12-3 or TRBV12-4 and TRBJ2-3, with D possibly TRBD2 on 5 matching bases. V dropped 6 bases and J dropped 6 bases, with 13 bases sitting between them. The CDR3 sequence is 13 residues long. The CDR3 region is CASSRLNGDTQYF. CDR3 nucleotides: TGTGCCAGCAGCCGACTAAACGGGGATACGCAGTATTTT.

This clonotype was recorded a few times. The chain links TRBV12-3 or TRBV12-4 to TRBJ2-1; 11 positions agree with TRBD2. V shed 3 bases, J shed 5 bases, and the junction held 3 bases outside the gene matches. The CDR3 has 15 amino acids. The DNA of the CDR3 is TGTGCCAGCAGTTTTACTAGCGGGGGTAACAATGAGCAGTTCTTC. This gives the protein CASSFTSGGNNEQFF.

This clonotype was seen at least ten times. DNA for the CDR3: TGCGCCAGCGGCCTTGCCAATGAGCAGTTCTTC. This gives the protein CASGLANEQFF. The genes are TRBV4-1 and TRBJ2-1; no clear D gene. Germline V CDR1 and CDR2: MGHRA, YSYEKL. Between the trimmed V and J ends, which lost 8 bases and 6 bases, there was a span of 8 bases. The CDR3 loop spans 11 amino acids.

The V and J genes are TRBV7-9 and TRBJ2-5, with a tentative D call TRBD2 (5 bases). V dropped 2 bases and J dropped 11 bases, with 15 bases sitting between them. The CDR3 is made up of 13 amino acids. From germline, CDR1 is SEHNR and CDR2 FQNEAQ (reference sequence). CDR3 region: CASSLYAGWEQYF. CDR3 DNA: TGTGCCAGCAGCTTATATGCCGGATGGGAGCAGTACTTC.

This clonotype was seen once. J is TRBJ1-2 and V is TRBV5-1, with 8 bases matching TRBD1. CDR3 length: 16 amino acids. From germline, CDR1 is SGHRS and CDR2 YFSETQ. V dropped 4 bases and J dropped 5; count of bases not matched to a gene: 13. This chain's CDR3 is CASSVGTGTSLYGYTF. CDR3 in DNA: TGCGCCAGCAGCGTCGGGACAGGCACATCACTTTATGGCTACACCTTC.

This clonotype was picked up a small number of times. V is TRBV9 and J is TRBJ1-2; 12 bases fit TRBD1. The ends lost 0 bases at V and 4 bases at J; junction bases unmatched: 4. The CDR3 length is 16 residues. From germline, CDR1 is SGDLS and CDR2 YYNGEE. The CDR3 DNA is TGTGCCAGCAGCGTAGGTGGGACAGGGGGCCCCTATGGCTACACCTTC. This sequence encodes CASSVGGTGGPYGYTF.

This clonotype was counted a few times. The rearrangement links TRBV5-1 to TRBJ1-2, with D hard to call. The CDR3 is 13 amino acids. Germline-derived CDR1 and CDR2 are SGHRS and YFSETQ. Trimming left V 4 bases short and J 8 bases short, with 15 bases between. This CDR3 is CASSQTLTGGYTF. In nucleotides, the CDR3 is TGCGCCAGCAGCCAAACTCTTACGGGGGGCTACACCTTC.

This clonotype was counted many times. The chain's CDR3 is CSATTDSGANVLTF. The CDR3 DNA reads as TGCAGTGCTACTACAGACTCTGGGGCCAACGTCCTGACTTTC. The rearrangement links TRBV20-1 to TRBJ2-6; no clear D gene. Trimming removed 4 bases at V and 0 bases at J, with 7 bases between. The CDR3 length is 14 residues. Germline lookup yields CDR1 DFQATT and CDR2 SNEGSKA (reference sequence).

The chain carries TRBV6-2 or TRBV6-3 and TRBJ2-4; 7 nucleotides agree with TRBD1. V dropped 7 bases and J dropped 7; count of bases not matched to a gene: 10. The CDR3 runs to 14 residues. CDR1 is MNHEY, CDR2 SVGEGT, per germline. In DNA, the CDR3 is TGTGCCAGCACTCGATCCGGGACAGAGAACATTCAGTACTTC. Protein: CASTRSGTENIQYF.

The CDR3 region is CASSSPGVTYNEQYF. CDR3 coding DNA: TGTGCCAGCAGTTCCCCGGGGGTCACCTACAATGAGCAGTACTTC. V usage is TRBV12-3 or TRBV12-4 and J usage is TRBJ2-5, with D possibly matching TRBD2 (6 bases). Trimming left V 4 bases short and J 11 bases short, with 23 bases between. The CDR3 consists of 15 residues.

This clonotype was picked up many times. The chain has TRBV5-1 and TRBJ1-5; D perhaps matches TRBD1 (5 bases). V was clipped by 0 bases and J by 0 bases, with 10 bases between them. Germline V lookup: CDR1 SGHRS, CDR2 YFSETQ. CDR3 length: 16 amino acids. Here the CDR3 reads CASSLVPGDSNQPQHF. The CDR3, as DNA: TGCGCCAGCAGCTTGGTTCCGGGGGATAGCAATCAGCCCCAGCATTTT.

There are many counts of this clonotype. This chain links TRBV5-1 with TRBJ2-3; D possibly uses TRBD1 or TRBD2 (5 bases each). With 2 bases removed from V and 2 bases from J, the gap between germline ends came to 24 bases. Germline assignment: CDR1 SGHRS and CDR2 YFSETQ. The CDR3 runs to 19 residues. The CDR3 DNA follows: TGCGCCAGCAGCTTTACCCCTCCGGGGCCGGTTGGACACACAGATACGCAGTATTTT. Translation: CASSFTPPGPVGHTDTQYF.

Points on this clonotype: A much larger clone differs by one base, so this may be a read error. The chain links TRBV29-1 to TRBJ2-7, with 13 bases that match TRBD2. V was clipped by 6 bases and J by 12 bases; unmatched bases: 32. CDR1 SQVTM and CDR2 ANQGSEA come from the germline V gene. The CDR3 covers 20 residues. The CDR3 sequence is CSVTLKGGRGPSWTSGSRYF. The CDR3 coding sequence is TGCAGCGTCACACTAAAGGGAGGACGGGGGCCGAGCTGGACTAGCGGGAGTCGGTACTTC.

This clonotype turned up a few times. This chain uses TRBV4-1 with TRBJ1-4; the D is unclear. V was pared by 1 base and J by 8 bases, with 20 bases between. The CDR3 is 17 residues long. Germline V gives CDR1 MGHRA, CDR2 YSYEKL. CDR3 bases: TGCGCCAGCAGCCAAGTCTCTGGGTTATTAATCAGGGAAAAACTGTTTTTT. Translated: CASSQVSGLLIREKLFF.

This CDR3 reads CSVEENRGQTQYF. The CDR3 nucleotides are TGCAGCGTTGAAGAGAACAGGGGGCAGACCCAGTACTTC. The chain is built from TRBV29-1 and TRBJ2-5, with 9 positions matching TRBD1. Germline V gene sequence: CDR1 SQVTM, CDR2 ANQGSEA. The CDR3 covers 13 residues. After removal of 0 bases from V and 6 bases from J, the junction contained 2 bases not matched to a gene.

This clonotype was counted many times. The CDR3 loop reads CASRESSYNEQFF. CDR3 sequence (DNA): TGTGCCAGCAGGGAAAGCTCCTACAATGAGCAGTTCTTC. The genes are TRBV12-3 or TRBV12-4 and TRBJ2-1; D not certain. V was shortened by 6 bases and J by 0 bases, with 6 bases between the two germline ends. The CDR3 contains 13 residues.

J is TRBJ2-2 and V is TRBV29-1, with TRBD1 identical over 7 bases. Trimming cost V 4 bases and J 5 bases; bases outside gene matches: 4. This CDR3 is 13 amino acids long. Germline V gene data show CDR1 as SQVTM and CDR2 as ANQGSEA. The CDR3 DNA reads as TGCAGCGTTGTGACAGGGAGAACCGGGGAGCTGTTTTTT. Amino acid sequence: CSVVTGRTGELFF.

This clonotype was counted only a few times. The chain combines TRBV7-6 with TRBJ1-2; TRBD1 is a possible D gene (5 bases). CDR3 length: 14 amino acids. CDR1 and CDR2 (germline): SGHVS, FNYEAQ. V lost 5 bases, J lost 7 bases, and 17 bases lay in between. CDR3 sequence: CASSPADPGLGYTF. The CDR3 DNA follows: TGTGCCAGCAGCCCCGCGGACCCAGGGCTTGGCTACACCTTC. The entire variable domain, with the rest obtained from reference TRBV7-6 and TRBJ1-2, is as follows: GAGVSQSPRYKVTKRGQDVALRCDPISGHVSLYWYRQALGQGPEFLTYFNYEAQQDKSGLPNDRFSAERPEGSISTLTIQRTEQRDSAMYRCASSPADPGLGYTFGSGTRLTVV.

This clonotype showed up many times. V and J are TRBV20-1 and TRBJ2-7, with a tentative D call TRBD2 (6 bases). CDR3 length: 14 residues. V lost 3 bases and J 1 base, leaving 13 bases between the germline ends. The germline CDR1 and CDR2 sequences are DFQATT and SNEGSKA (reference sequence). The CDR3 loop is CSASFAGKSYEQYF. The CDR3 bases are TGCAGTGCTAGCTTTGCGGGGAAATCCTACGAGCAGTACTTC.

The genes are TRBV29-1 and TRBJ1-2; tentative D call: TRBD1 (6 bases). The CDR3 is 13 amino acids. Trimming removed 1 base from V and 4 bases from J, with 10 bases in between. Germline-derived CDR1 and CDR2 are SQVTM and ANQGSEA. The CDR3 sequence: CSVEVQGSYGYTF. The CDR3 bases are TGCAGCGTTGAAGTTCAGGGGTCCTATGGCTACACCTTC.

As concerns this clonotype: An end of the junction differs from the germline gene, which may be a read error. The chain is built from TRBV10-3 and TRBJ2-4; D not certain. The CDR3 runs to 16 residues. The germline V gene has CDR1 ENHRY and CDR2 SYGVKD. CDR3 bases: TGTGTCATCAGTGAGCCGTTTGGGCTAGCCAAAAACATTCAGTACTTC. Translation gives CVISEPFGLAKNIQYF.